One TCR beta chain is described in this entry. The antigen remains undetermined. This could be a read error, since a much larger clone is one nucleotide away. Time point: newly diagnosed GD, antithyroid drugs for less than 3 months. After RNA was extracted from PBMCs, the TCR library was made from it. Germline loops: CDR1 SGHRS, CDR2 YFSETQ. V trimming: 3 bases; J trimming: 1 base; junction bases outside the gene matches: 3. CDR3 size: 14 residues. iRepertoire HTBI primers and Arm-PCR of CDR3 regions built TCR beta libraries. One entry per CDR3 protein, called by TCRdb with MiXCR from the multiplex PCR reads. The table has 500,000 to 700,000 distinct CDR3 sequences, roughly 15% seen once. The entry originates in a study of regulatory T cells in long-lasting Graves disease. Study outcomes and limitations: TRBV28 was favored in persistent disease, as were TRBJ1-2 and TRBJ2-5.

These data were likewise used in another study, on T cells in Graves' hyperthyroidism and ophthalmopathy.

This sequence originates from a woman under 40 with Graves disease. The material was peripheral blood mononuclear cells (PBMCs), obtained at new diagnosis, from a patient treated with antithyroid drugs. The V gene is TRBV5-1, the J gene TRBJ1-1; 7 bases map to TRBD1. For the CDR3, the DNA is TGCGCCAGCAGCTCCGGGGACAGGAACACTGAAGCTTTCTTT. This gives the protein CASSSGDRNTEAFF.